Listed below are T cell receptor beta chains from one sample, sequenced in a study of T cell responses to AZD1222 COVID-19 vaccine. Assay: immunoSEQ multiplex PCR; the TCRdb copy retains only in-frame clones and omits some. The sample comprises approximately 73,000 clones, 70% to 85% of which are singletons, and approximately 2.9% rests with the top ten. This material consisted of peripheral blood, taken on day 0 of AZD1222 vaccination. All receptors come from an adult in good health. CDR3s include the opening cysteine and the closing phenylalanine or tryptophan. D genes are given only for firm matches. Clone size appears in some rows only: once, few, many, or a class for an expanded clone.

size | D | J | V | CDR3 | DNA
few | NA | TRBJ2-7 | TRBV18 | CASSDGRGRSYEQYF | TGTGCCAGCTCAGATGGCCGGGGGAGGTCCTACGAGCAGTACTTC
NA | NA | TRBJ1-1 | TRBV9 | CASSVEGVTEAFF | TGTGCCAGCAGCGTAGAGGGGGTCACTGAAGCTTTCTTT
NA | NA | TRBJ1-2 | TRBV7-2 | CASSLGRRGGLDGYTF | TGTGCCAGCAGCTTAGGACGACGGGGAGGGCTGGATGGCTACACCTTC
NA | TRBD2 | TRBJ2-3 | TRBV4-3 | CASSQEAGGDTQYF | TGCGCCAGCAGCCAAGAAGCGGGAGGAGATACGCAGTATTTT
NA | NA | TRBJ1-1 | TRBV3-1/TRBV3-2 | CASSQGLLRVNTEAFF | TGTGCCAGCAGCCAAGGACTTCTCAGGGTAAACACTGAAGCTTTCTTT
NA | TRBD1 | TRBJ1-5 | TRBV23-1 | CASSQDQGGNQPQHF | TGCGCCAGCAGTCAAGACCAGGGGGGCAATCAGCCCCAGCATTTT
NA | NA | TRBJ1-1 | TRBV6-2/TRBV6-3 | CASSYLGEAFF | TGTGCCAGCAGTTACTTGGGGGAGGCTTTCTTT
NA | NA | TRBJ2-1 | TRBV13 | CASSSYQGSEQFF | TGTGCCAGCAGCTCCTATCAGGGGTCTGAGCAGTTCTTC
once | NA | TRBJ1-2 | TRBV5-1 | CASSWSGAAYTF | TGCGCCAGCAGCTGGTCAGGGGCCGCTTACACCTTC
NA | NA | TRBJ1-6 | TRBV30 | CAWSVIWTDNSPLHF | TGTGCCTGGAGTGTCATTTGGACAGATAATTCACCCCTCCACTTT
NA | TRBD1 | TRBJ2-5 | TRBV4-1 | CASSPGQVRETQYF | TGCGCCAGCAGCCCGGGACAGGTCCGAGAGACCCAGTACTTC
NA | TRBD2 | TRBJ2-1 | TRBV4-2 | CASSQVSGVNEQFF | TGTGCCAGCAGCCAAGTTAGCGGGGTCAATGAGCAGTTCTTC
once | NA | TRBJ1-2 | TRBV7-2 | CASSLDGGLGYGYTF | TGTGCCAGCAGCTTAGATGGGGGACTAGGGTATGGCTACACCTTC
NA | TRBD1 | TRBJ1-2 | TRBV3-1/TRBV3-2 | CASSPRDRGLGYTF | TGTGCCAGCAGCCCCCGGGACAGGGGGCTCGGCTACACCTTC
once | TRBD1 | TRBJ1-2 | TRBV30 | CAWQGDLNYGYTF | TGTGCCTGGCAGGGGGATCTCAACTATGGCTACACCTTC
NA | NA | TRBJ1-1 | TRBV2 | CASRFWGQNTEAFF | TGTGCCAGCAGGTTCTGGGGGCAAAACACTGAAGCTTTCTTT
NA | TRBD1 | TRBJ1-1 | TRBV30 | CAWSVTGDTEAFF | TGTGCCTGGAGTGTAACAGGGGACACTGAAGCTTTCTTT
NA | NA | TRBJ2-1 | TRBV9 | CASSTPGGSLSSYNEQFF | TGTGCCAGCAGCACACCAGGAGGCTCGCTGAGCTCCTACAATGAGCAGTTCTTC
few | NA | TRBJ1-1 | TRBV4-2 | CASSQDRETEAFF | TGTGCCAGCAGCCAGGACCGGGAAACTGAAGCTTTCTTT
NA | TRBD1 | TRBJ1-4 | TRBV5-6 | CASSYGQGDNEKLFF | TGTGCCAGCAGTTATGGACAGGGGGATAATGAAAAACTGTTTTTT